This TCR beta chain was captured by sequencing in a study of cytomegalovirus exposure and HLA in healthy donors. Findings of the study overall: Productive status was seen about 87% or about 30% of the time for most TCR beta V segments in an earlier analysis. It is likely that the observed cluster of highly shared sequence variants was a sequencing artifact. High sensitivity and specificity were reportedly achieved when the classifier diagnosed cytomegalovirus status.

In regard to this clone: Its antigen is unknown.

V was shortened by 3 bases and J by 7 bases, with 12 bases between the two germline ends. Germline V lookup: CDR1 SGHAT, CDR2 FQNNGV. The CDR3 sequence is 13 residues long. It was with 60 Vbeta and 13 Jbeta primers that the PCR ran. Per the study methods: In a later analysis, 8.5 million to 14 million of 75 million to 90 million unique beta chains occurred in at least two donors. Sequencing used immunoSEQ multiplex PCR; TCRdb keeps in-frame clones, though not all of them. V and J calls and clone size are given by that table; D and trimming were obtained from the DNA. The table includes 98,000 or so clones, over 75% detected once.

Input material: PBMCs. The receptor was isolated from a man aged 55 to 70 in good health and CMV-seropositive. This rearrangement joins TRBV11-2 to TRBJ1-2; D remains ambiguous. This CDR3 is CASSFGHSGGYTF. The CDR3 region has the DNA TGTGCCAGCAGCTTTGGCCATTCGGGTGGCTACACCTTC.